This entry concerns a single T cell receptor (beta chain). This sample is drawn from a study of T-cell memory formation after mild COVID-19. MiXCR, applied by TCRdb to the 5' RACE reads, yields one record per CDR3 protein. The sample carries hundreds of thousands of distinct CDR3 sequences, approximately 27% recorded once. This clonotype was obtained from an adult woman who had mild COVID-19 (a few samples of this study predate the infection). Cell type and time point are not known. Material for sequencing was PBMCs or a T cell subset sorted from them (not recorded which).

This chain's CDR3 is CASSESWGRSYEQYF. The CDR3 DNA sequence: TGCGCCAGCAGTGAGTCCTGGGGACGCTCCTACGAGCAGTACTTC. The chain combines TRBV10-2 with TRBJ2-7, with D perhaps TRBD1 or TRBD2 (5 bases each). V shed 0 bases and J shed 0 bases, with 9 bases lying between them. The CDR3 has 15 residues. CDR1 and CDR2 (germline): WSHSY, SAAADI.